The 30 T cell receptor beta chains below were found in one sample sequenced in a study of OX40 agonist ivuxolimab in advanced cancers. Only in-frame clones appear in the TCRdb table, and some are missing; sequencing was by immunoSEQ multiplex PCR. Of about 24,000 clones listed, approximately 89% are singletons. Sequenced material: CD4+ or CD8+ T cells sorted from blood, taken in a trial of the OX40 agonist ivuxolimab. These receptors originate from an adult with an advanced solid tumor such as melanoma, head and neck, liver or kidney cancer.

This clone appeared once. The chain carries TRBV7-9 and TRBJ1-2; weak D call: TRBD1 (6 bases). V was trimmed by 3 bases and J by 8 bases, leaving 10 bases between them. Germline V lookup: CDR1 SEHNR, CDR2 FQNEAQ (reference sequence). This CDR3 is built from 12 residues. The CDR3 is CASSFHREGYTF. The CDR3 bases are TGTGCCAGCAGCTTTCACAGGGAGGGCTACACCTTC.

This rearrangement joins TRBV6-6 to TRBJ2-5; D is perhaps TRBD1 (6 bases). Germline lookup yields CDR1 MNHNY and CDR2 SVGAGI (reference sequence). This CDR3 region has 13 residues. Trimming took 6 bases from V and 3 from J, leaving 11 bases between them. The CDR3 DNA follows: TGTGCCAGCAGCTACAGGGTAAAAGAGACCCAGTACTTC. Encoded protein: CASSYRVKETQYF.

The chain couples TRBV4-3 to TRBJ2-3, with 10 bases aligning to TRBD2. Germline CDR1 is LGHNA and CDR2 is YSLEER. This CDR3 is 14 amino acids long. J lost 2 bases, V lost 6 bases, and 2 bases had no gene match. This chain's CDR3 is CASRSGGATDTQYF. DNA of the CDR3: TGCGCCAGCAGGAGCGGGGGGGCCACAGATACGCAGTATTTT.

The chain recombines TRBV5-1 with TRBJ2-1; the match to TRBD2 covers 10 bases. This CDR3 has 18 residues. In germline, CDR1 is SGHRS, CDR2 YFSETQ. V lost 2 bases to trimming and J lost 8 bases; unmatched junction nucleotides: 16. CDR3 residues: CASSLNPAGGPTSYEQFF. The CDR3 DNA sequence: TGCGCCAGCAGCTTAAACCCAGCGGGAGGGCCGACCTCGTATGAGCAGTTCTTC.

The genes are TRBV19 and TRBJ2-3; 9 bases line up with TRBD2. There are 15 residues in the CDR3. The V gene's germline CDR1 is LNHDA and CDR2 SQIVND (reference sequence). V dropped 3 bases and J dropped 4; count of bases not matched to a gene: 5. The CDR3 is CASSMGAGGPDTQYF. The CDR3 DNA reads TGTGCCAGTAGTATGGGTGCGGGAGGGCCAGATACGCAGTATTTT. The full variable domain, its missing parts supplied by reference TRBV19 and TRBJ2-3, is DGGITQSPKYLFRKEGQNVTLSCEQNLNHDAMYWYRQDPGQGLRLIYYSQIVNDFQKGDIAEGYSVSREKKESFPLTVTSAQKNPTAFYLCASSMGAGGPDTQYFGPGTRLTVL.

The CDR3 here is CASSLREGSFTDTQYF. The CDR3 DNA reads TGTGCCAGCAGTCTGAGGGAGGGGTCCTTCACAGATACGCAGTATTTT. This chain joins TRBV9 and TRBJ2-3, with 7 bases matching TRBD2. Germline loops: CDR1 SGDLS, CDR2 YYNGEE. Trimming at V came to 5 bases and at J to 2 bases, leaving 11 bases not matched to a gene. The CDR3 has 16 residues.

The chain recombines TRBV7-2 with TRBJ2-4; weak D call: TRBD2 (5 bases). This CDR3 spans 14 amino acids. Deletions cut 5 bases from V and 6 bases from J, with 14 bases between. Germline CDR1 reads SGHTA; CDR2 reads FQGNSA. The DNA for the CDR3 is TGTGCCAGCAGCCCGGACTCACCCGGAAACATTCAGTACTTC. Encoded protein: CASSPDSPGNIQYF. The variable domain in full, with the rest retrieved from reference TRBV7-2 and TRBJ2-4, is GAGVSQSPSNKVTEKGKDVELRCDPISGHTALYWYRQSLGQGLEFLIYFQGNSAPDKSGLPSDRFSAERTGGSVSTLTIQRTQQEDSAVYLCASSPDSPGNIQYFGAGTRLSVL.

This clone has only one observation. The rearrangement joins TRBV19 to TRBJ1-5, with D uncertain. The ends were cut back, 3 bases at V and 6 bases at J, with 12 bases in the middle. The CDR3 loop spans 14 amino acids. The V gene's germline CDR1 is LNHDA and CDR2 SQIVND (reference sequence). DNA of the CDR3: TGTGCCAGTAGTATTACCGGGTTCGGTCAGCCCCAGCATTTT. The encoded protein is CASSITGFGQPQHF.

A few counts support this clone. The CDR3 here is CASSLGLEDTQYF. The CDR3 region has the DNA TGTGCCAGCAGCTTAGGACTAGAGGATACGCAGTATTTT. V and J are TRBV7-8 and TRBJ2-3; TRBD2 might be the D (6 bases). CDR3 size: 13 residues. With 1 base removed from V and 6 bases from J, the gap between germline ends came to 8 bases. From germline, CDR1 is SGHVS and CDR2 FQNEAQ.

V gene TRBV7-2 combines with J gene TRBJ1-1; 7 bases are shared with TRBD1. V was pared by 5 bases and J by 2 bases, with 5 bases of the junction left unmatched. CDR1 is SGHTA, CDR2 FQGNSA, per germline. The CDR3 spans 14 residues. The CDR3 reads CASSRDRQNTEAFF. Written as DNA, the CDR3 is TGTGCCAGCAGCAGGGACAGACAAAACACTGAAGCTTTCTTT.

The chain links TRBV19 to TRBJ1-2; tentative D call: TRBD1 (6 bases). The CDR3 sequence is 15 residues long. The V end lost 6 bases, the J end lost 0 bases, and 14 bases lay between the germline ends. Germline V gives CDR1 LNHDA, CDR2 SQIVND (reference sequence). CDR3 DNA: TGTGCCAGTAGCACAGGGACACCCTCTAACTATGGCTACACCTTC. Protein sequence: CASSTGTPSNYGYTF.

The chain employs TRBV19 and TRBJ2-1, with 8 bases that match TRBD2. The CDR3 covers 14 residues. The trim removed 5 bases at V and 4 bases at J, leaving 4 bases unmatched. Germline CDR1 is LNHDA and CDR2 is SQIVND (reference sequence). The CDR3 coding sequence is TGTGCCAGTAGTTCTAGCGGGCGGTACAATGAGCAGTTCTTC. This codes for CASSSSGRYNEQFF.

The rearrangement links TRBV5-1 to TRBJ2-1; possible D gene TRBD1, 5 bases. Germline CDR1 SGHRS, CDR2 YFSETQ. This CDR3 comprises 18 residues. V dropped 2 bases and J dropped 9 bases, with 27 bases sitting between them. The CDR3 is CASSFSPDSPSFTGEQFF. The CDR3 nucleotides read TGCGCCAGCAGCTTCTCTCCCGACTCTCCATCTTTTACAGGTGAGCAGTTCTTC.

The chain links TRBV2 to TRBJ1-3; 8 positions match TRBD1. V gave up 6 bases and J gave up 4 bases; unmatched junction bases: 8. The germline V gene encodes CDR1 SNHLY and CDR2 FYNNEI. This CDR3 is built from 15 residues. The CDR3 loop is CASSDTRTGGNTIYF. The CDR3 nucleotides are TGTGCCAGCAGCGACACACGGACAGGGGGAAACACCATATATTTT.

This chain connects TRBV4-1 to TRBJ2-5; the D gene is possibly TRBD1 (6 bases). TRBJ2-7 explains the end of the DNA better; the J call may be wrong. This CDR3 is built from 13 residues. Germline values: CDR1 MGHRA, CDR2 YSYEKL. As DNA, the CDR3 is TGCGCCAGCAGCAGGGGGTCGGGTGACGAGCAGTACTTC. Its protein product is CASSRGSGDEQYF.

CDR3 bases: TGTGCCTGGGGGAGAGGGGGCGTATCCTACGAGCAGTACTTC. This gives the protein CAWGRGGVSYEQYF. The rearrangement links TRBV30 to TRBJ2-7, with 7 bases aligning to TRBD1. After removal of 5 bases from V and 1 base from J, the junction contained 8 bases not matched to a gene. CDR1 and CDR2 (germline): GTSNPN, SVGIG (reference sequence). CDR3 length: 14 amino acids. Drawing the rest from reference TRBV30 and TRBJ2-7, the complete variable domain is SQTIHQWPATLVQPVGSPLSLECTVEGTSNPNLYWYRQAAGRGLQLLFYSVGIGQISSEVPQNLSASRPQDRQFILSSKKLLLSDSGFYLCAWGRGGVSYEQYFGPGTRLTVT.

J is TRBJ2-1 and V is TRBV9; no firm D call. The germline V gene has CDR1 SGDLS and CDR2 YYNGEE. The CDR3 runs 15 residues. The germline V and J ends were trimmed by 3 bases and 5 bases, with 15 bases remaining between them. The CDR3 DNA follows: TGTGCCAGCAGCGCTGGCGCTGAGAGTGACAATGAGCAGTTCTTC. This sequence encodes CASSAGAESDNEQFF. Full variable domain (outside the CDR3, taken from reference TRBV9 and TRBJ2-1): DSGVTQTPKHLITATGQRVTLRCSPRSGDLSVYWYQQSLDQGLQFLIQYYNGEERAKGNILERFSAQQFPDLHSELNLSSLELGDSALYFCASSAGAESDNEQFFGPGTRLTVL.

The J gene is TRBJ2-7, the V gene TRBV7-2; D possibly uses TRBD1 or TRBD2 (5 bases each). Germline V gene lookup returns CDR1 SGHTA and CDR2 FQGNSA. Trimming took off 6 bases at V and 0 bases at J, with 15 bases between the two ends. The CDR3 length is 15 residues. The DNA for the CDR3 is TGTGCCAGCAGGCCTGGGGGTTCCCTCTCCTACGAGCAGTACTTC. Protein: CASRPGGSLSYEQYF. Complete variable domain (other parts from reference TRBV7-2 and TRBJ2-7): GAGVSQSPSNKVTEKGKDVELRCDPISGHTALYWYRQSLGQGLEFLIYFQGNSAPDKSGLPSDRFSAERTGGSVSTLTIQRTQQEDSAVYLCASRPGGSLSYEQYFGPGTRLTVT.

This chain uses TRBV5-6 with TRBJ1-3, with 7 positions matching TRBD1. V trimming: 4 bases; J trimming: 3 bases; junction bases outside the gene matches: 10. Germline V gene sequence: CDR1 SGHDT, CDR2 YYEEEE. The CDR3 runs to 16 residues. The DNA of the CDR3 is TGTGCCAGCAGCACCCGACAGGGAGTGGTTGGAAACACCATATATTTT. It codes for CASSTRQGVVGNTIYF.

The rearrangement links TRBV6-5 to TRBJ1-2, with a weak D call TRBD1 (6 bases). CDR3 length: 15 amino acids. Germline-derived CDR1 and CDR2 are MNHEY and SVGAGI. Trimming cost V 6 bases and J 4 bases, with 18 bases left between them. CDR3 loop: CASSPRTAGGYGYTF. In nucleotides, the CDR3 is TGTGCCAGCAGCCCTAGGACAGCCGGTGGCTATGGCTACACCTTC.

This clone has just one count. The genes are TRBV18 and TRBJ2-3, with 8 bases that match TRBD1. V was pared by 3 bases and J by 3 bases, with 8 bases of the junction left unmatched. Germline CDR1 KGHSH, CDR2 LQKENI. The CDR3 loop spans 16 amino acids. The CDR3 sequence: CASSPLGTGGTDTQYF. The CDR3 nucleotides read TGTGCCAGCTCACCCCTCGGCACAGGGGGAACAGATACGCAGTATTTT.

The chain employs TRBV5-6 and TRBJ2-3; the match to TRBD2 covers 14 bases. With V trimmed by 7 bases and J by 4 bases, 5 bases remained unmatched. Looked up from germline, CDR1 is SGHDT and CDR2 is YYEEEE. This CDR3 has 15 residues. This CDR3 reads CASLGLAGASDTQYF. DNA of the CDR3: TGTGCCAGCTTGGGACTAGCGGGAGCCTCAGATACGCAGTATTTT.

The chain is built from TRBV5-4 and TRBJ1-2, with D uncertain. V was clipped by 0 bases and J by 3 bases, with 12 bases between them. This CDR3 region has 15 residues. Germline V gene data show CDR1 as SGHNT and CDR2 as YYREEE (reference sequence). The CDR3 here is CASSLVPAGDYGYTF. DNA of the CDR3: TGTGCCAGCAGCTTGGTTCCGGCAGGTGACTATGGCTACACCTTC.

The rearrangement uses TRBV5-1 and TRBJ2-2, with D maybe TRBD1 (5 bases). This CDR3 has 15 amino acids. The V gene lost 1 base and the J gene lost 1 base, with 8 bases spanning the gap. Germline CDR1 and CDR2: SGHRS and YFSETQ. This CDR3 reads CASSLYGQNTGELFF. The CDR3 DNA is TGCGCCAGCAGCTTGTACGGACAGAACACCGGGGAGCTGTTTTTT.

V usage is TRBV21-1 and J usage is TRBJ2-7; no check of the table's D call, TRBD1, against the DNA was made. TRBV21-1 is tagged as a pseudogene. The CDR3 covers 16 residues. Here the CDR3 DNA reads TGTGCCAGCAGCAAATCGGGACAGGGGGCGAGGTACGAGCAGTACTTC. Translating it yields CASSKSGQGARYEQYF.

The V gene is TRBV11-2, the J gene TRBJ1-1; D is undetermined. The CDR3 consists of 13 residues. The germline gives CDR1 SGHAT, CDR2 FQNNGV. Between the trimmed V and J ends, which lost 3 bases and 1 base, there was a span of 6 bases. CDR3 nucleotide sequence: TGTGCCAGCAGCTTGTCGGGGAACACTGAAGCTTTCTTT. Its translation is CASSLSGNTEAFF.

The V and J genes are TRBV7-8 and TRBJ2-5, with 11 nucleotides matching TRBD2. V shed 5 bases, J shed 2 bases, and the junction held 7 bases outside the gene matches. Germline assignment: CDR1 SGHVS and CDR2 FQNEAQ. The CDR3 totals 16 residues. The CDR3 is CASSPRLAGWQETQYF. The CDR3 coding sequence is TGTGCCAGCAGCCCGCGACTAGCGGGATGGCAAGAGACCCAGTACTTC.

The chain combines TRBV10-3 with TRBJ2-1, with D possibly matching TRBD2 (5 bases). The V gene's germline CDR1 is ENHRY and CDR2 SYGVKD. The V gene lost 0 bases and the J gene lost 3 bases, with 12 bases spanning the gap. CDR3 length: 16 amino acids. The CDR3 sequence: CAISESWPRVYNEQFF. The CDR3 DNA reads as TGTGCCATCAGTGAGTCGTGGCCGAGGGTCTACAATGAGCAGTTCTTC.

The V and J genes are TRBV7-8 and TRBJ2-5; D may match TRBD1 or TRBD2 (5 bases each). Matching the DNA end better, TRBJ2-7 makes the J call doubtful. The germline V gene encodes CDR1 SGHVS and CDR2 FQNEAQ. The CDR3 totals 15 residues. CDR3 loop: CASSPFEGSNYEQYF. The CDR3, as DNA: TGTGCCAGCAGCCCCTTCGAGGGGAGTAACTACGAGCAGTACTTC.

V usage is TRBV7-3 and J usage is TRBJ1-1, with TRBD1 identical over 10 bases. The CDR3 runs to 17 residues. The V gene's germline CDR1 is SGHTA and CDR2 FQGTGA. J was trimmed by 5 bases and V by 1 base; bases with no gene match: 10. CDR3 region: CASSLKGLDRGRTEAFF. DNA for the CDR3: TGTGCCAGCAGCTTAAAAGGCCTGGACAGGGGGAGAACTGAAGCTTTCTTT.